The 29 T cell receptor beta chains in this list originate from one sample, sequenced in a study of cytomegalovirus exposure and HLA in healthy donors. Only in-frame clones appear in the TCRdb table, and some are missing; sequencing was by immunoSEQ multiplex PCR. The table has about 110,000 clones, 88% seen once. The source material was PBMCs. The receptors here all came from a woman in her twenties or thirties in good health and CMV-seropositive.

The chain recombines TRBV7-2 with TRBJ2-7; D possibly corresponds to TRBD1 (6 bases). The germline V and J ends were trimmed by 5 bases and 5 bases, with 22 bases remaining between them. The CDR3 loop spans 16 amino acids. Germline CDR1 is SGHTA and CDR2 is FQGNSA. This chain's CDR3 is CASSNLASARGDEQYF. The CDR3, as DNA: TGTGCCAGCAGCAATTTAGCTTCCGCCAGGGGCGACGAGCAGTACTTC. Full variable domain (rest looked up from reference TRBV7-2 and TRBJ2-7): GAGVSQSPSNKVTEKGKDVELRCDPISGHTALYWYRQSLGQGLEFLIYFQGNSAPDKSGLPSDRFSAERTGGSVSTLTIQRTQQEDSAVYLCASSNLASARGDEQYFGPGTRLTVT.

The chain carries TRBV6-5 and TRBJ1-2; 7 positions match TRBD1. Germline CDR1 and CDR2: MNHEY and SVGAGI. J gave up 3 bases and V 7 bases, and 5 bases lay outside the gene matches. The CDR3 is 13 residues long. DNA for the CDR3: TGTGCCAGCACCCGGACAGGCTACTATGGCTACACCTTC. Translation gives CASTRTGYYGYTF.

The gene calls are TRBV11-3 and TRBJ2-1; 16 bases agree with TRBD2. V shed 4 bases, J shed 5 bases, and the junction held 5 bases outside the gene matches. Germline lookup yields CDR1 SGHNT and CDR2 YENEEA. This CDR3 region has 17 residues. In nucleotides, the CDR3 is TGTGCCAGCAGCTCGGGACTAGCGGGAGGGAGTGACAATGAGCAGTTCTTC. Protein sequence: CASSSGLAGGSDNEQFF.

The chain links TRBV7-2 to TRBJ1-5, with a possible D match to TRBD1 (5 bases). The CDR3 totals 15 residues. V was clipped by 2 bases and J by 2 bases, with 10 bases between them. Germline V gives CDR1 SGHTA, CDR2 FQGNSA. The CDR3 is CASSLQGGGNQPQHF. CDR3 sequence (DNA): TGTGCCAGCAGCTTACAGGGTGGAGGCAATCAGCCCCAGCATTTT.

This chain links TRBV5-1 with TRBJ2-2; D ambiguous. V lost 0 bases, J lost 5 bases, and 14 bases lay in between. This CDR3 has 16 amino acids. Looked up from germline, CDR1 is SGHRS and CDR2 is YFSETQ. CDR3 nucleotides: TGCGCCAGCAGCTTGGATCCAGGCCCGCGAACCGGGGAGCTGTTTTTT. It is translated as CASSLDPGPRTGELFF. The full variable domain, in which reference TRBV5-1 and TRBJ2-2 provide the parts outside the CDR3, is KAGVTQTPRYLIKTRGQQVTLSCSPISGHRSVSWYQQTPGQGLQFLFEYFSETQRNKGNFPGRFSGRQFSNSRSEMNVSTLELGDSALYLCASSLDPGPRTGELFFGEGSRLTVL.

The chain has TRBV9 and TRBJ1-4; the D is unclear. V was pared by 2 bases and J by 4 bases, with 9 bases between. The CDR3 is 14 amino acids. Germline CDR1 is SGDLS and CDR2 is YYNGEE. The CDR3 nucleotides read TGTGCCAGCAGCGTTGGGCAGTTTAATGAAAAACTGTTTTTT. Translation gives CASSVGQFNEKLFF.

The gene calls are TRBV6-5 and TRBJ2-1, with 16 bases matching TRBD2. Germline CDR1 is MNHEY and CDR2 is SVGAGI. Trimming at V came to 6 bases and at J to 10 bases, leaving 6 bases not matched to a gene. The CDR3 length is 15 residues. The DNA for the CDR3 is TGTGCCAGCAGAGCGGCGGGACTAGCGGGAGGGGAGCAGTTCTTC. This sequence encodes CASRAAGLAGGEQFF.

This clone was observed a handful of times. The J gene is TRBJ2-1, the V gene TRBV4-1, with 8 bases lining up with TRBD2. The CDR3 loop spans 13 amino acids. With 2 bases clipped from V and 10 bases from J, the junction kept 4 bases outside the gene matches. Per the germline V gene, CDR1 is MGHRA and CDR2 is YSYEKL. The CDR3 bases are TGCGCCAGCAGCCAACGAGCGGGGGCCGAGCAGTTCTTC. Encoded protein: CASSQRAGAEQFF.

The rearrangement uses TRBV2 and TRBJ1-2; 10 bases line up with TRBD1. The CDR3 is 14 amino acids. Germline V gene data show CDR1 as SNHLY and CDR2 as FYNNEI. The junction had 8 bases not matched to a gene; V was cut back by 6 bases and J by 7 bases. As DNA, the CDR3 is TGTGCCAGCAGCTGGGACAGGGGAGTCGGTGGCTACACCTTC. It is translated as CASSWDRGVGGYTF.

The CDR3 DNA reads as TGTGCCAGGGGGGACAGGAAGGGGTACACCTTC. Residues: CARGDRKGYTF. The chain is built from TRBV19 and TRBJ1-2, with TRBD1 matching over 8 bases. This CDR3 region has 11 residues. Trimming cost V 9 bases and J 11 bases; bases outside gene matches: 8. Germline V gene sequence: CDR1 LNHDA, CDR2 SQIVND (reference sequence).

V and J are TRBV11-1 and TRBJ2-1; 11 bases align to TRBD1. Germline assignment: CDR1 SGHAT and CDR2 FQDESV (reference sequence). V was clipped by 0 bases and J by 5 bases; unmatched bases: 6. The CDR3 has 17 residues. CDR3 nucleotides: TGTGCCAGCAGCTTAGCGTCTGGGACAGGGGGTGACAATGAGCAGTTCTTC. Translation: CASSLASGTGGDNEQFF.

This chain uses TRBV2 with TRBJ2-1; TRBD2 matches 9 bases. Germline V gene data show CDR1 as SNHLY and CDR2 as FYNNEI. V gave up 7 bases and J gave up 4 bases; unmatched junction bases: 8. This CDR3 contains 15 residues. CDR3 in amino acids: CASTYSSGDYNEQFF. The CDR3 nucleotides are TGTGCCAGCACATACTCTAGCGGGGATTACAATGAGCAGTTCTTC.

This clone has just one count. The V call is TRBV27, the J call TRBJ2-2, with 8 bases fitting TRBD2. Trimming at V came to 2 bases and at J to 6 bases, leaving 11 bases not matched to a gene. This CDR3 region has 17 residues. The germline gives CDR1 MNHEY, CDR2 SMNVEV (reference sequence). The CDR3 loop reads CASSLTSGNNLAGELFF. The CDR3 DNA reads TGTGCCAGCAGTTTAACTAGCGGAAACAACCTGGCCGGGGAGCTGTTTTTT.

The chain is built from TRBV18 and TRBJ2-5, with TRBD2 identical over 10 bases. Trimming cost V 1 base and J 5 bases; bases outside gene matches: 10. The germline gives CDR1 KGHSH, CDR2 LQKENI. The CDR3 runs 17 residues. CDR3 amino acids: CASSPLASGSSGETQYF. The CDR3 DNA follows: TGTGCCAGCTCACCACTGGCTAGCGGGAGTAGTGGGGAGACCCAGTACTTC.

The chain is built from TRBV10-2 and TRBJ2-1, with a tentative D call TRBD2 (6 bases). Germline V gene sequence: CDR1 WSHSY, CDR2 SAAADI. This CDR3 has 13 residues. V was pared by 6 bases and J by 6 bases, with 12 bases between. CDR3 sequence: CASRVREPNEQFF. The CDR3 DNA reads as TGCGCCAGCAGAGTACGGGAGCCCAATGAGCAGTTCTTC.

The chain employs TRBV7-9 and TRBJ2-7; 9 nucleotides agree with TRBD1. The CDR3 extends over 14 amino acids. Germline V gene lookup returns CDR1 SEHNR and CDR2 FQNEAQ (reference sequence). With 5 bases clipped from V and 2 bases from J, the junction kept 4 bases outside the gene matches. CDR3 sequence reads: CASSPGQGPYEQYF. CDR3 nucleotide sequence: TGTGCCAGCAGCCCTGGACAGGGGCCCTACGAGCAGTACTTC. The whole variable domain, filled in from reference TRBV7-9 and TRBJ2-7, reads DTGVSQNPRHKITKRGQNVTFRCDPISEHNRLYWYRQTLGQGPEFLTYFQNEAQLEKSRLLSDRFSAERPKGSFSTLEIQRTEQGDSAMYLCASSPGQGPYEQYFGPGTRLTVT.

The CDR3 reads CASTSGTGKLWVNQPQHF. In DNA form, the CDR3 reads TGTGCCAGCACCAGTGGGACAGGGAAGTTGTGGGTCAATCAGCCCCAGCATTTT. This chain uses TRBV28 with TRBJ1-5; 9 nucleotides agree with TRBD1. Losses at the gene ends were 7 bases for V and 3 bases for J; bases not matched to a gene: 16. The length of the CDR3 is 18 residues. Germline V gene lookup returns CDR1 MDHEN and CDR2 SYDVKM.

The chain combines TRBV6-1 with TRBJ2-7; D may be TRBD2 (6 bases). The V gene's germline CDR1 is MNHNS and CDR2 SASEGT. The V end lost 7 bases, the J end lost 6 bases, and 16 bases lay between the germline ends. There are 13 residues in the CDR3. CDR3 loop: CASTGSRRAEQYF. CDR3 coding DNA: TGTGCCAGCACCGGGAGCAGGCGGGCCGAGCAGTACTTC.

The V gene is TRBV29-1, the J gene TRBJ2-1, with 7 bases that match TRBD1. In germline, CDR1 is SQVTM, CDR2 ANQGSEA. J was trimmed by 7 bases and V by 4 bases; bases with no gene match: 7. The CDR3 consists of 13 residues. CDR3 bases: TGCAGCGTTGGACAGGGTAGTCTAAATGAGCAGTTCTTC. Translation gives CSVGQGSLNEQFF.

The chain joins TRBV5-8 to TRBJ1-1; D may be TRBD1 (5 bases). V was shortened by 0 bases and J by 1 base, with 10 bases between the two germline ends. Germline V gene lookup returns CDR1 SGHTS and CDR2 YDEGEE. The CDR3 is 15 residues long. CDR3 DNA sequence: TGTGCCAGCAGCTTGGAGGGACTCCCGAACACTGAAGCTTTCTTT. Encoded protein: CASSLEGLPNTEAFF. Supplemented by reference TRBV5-8 and TRBJ1-1, the full variable domain reads EAGVTQSPTHLIKTRGQQATLRCSPISGHTSVYWYQQALGLGLQFLLWYDEGEERNRGNFPPRFSGRQFPNYSSELNVNALELEDSALYLCASSLEGLPNTEAFFGQGTRLTVV.

The J gene is TRBJ2-3, the V gene TRBV27, with a tentative D call TRBD2 (6 bases). Germline V gives CDR1 MNHEY, CDR2 SMNVEV (reference sequence). V lost 3 bases, J lost 1 base, and 8 bases lay in between. The CDR3 is 14 residues long. CDR3 sequence (DNA): TGTGCCAGCAGTTTCCAGCGGGGCACAGATACGCAGTATTTT. As protein: CASSFQRGTDTQYF.

This rearrangement joins TRBV11-2 to TRBJ2-5; 9 bases are a match to TRBD1. The CDR3 has 16 residues. Germline loops: CDR1 SGHAT, CDR2 FQNNGV. After removal of 0 bases from V and 2 bases from J, the junction contained 4 bases not matched to a gene. The CDR3 protein is CASSLELGTGQETQYF. In nucleotides, the CDR3 is TGTGCCAGCAGCTTAGAACTGGGGACAGGGCAAGAGACCCAGTACTTC.

This clone was observed once. This chain links TRBV19 with TRBJ1-1, with TRBD1 matching over 7 bases. The length of the CDR3 is 14 residues. Losses at the gene ends were 9 bases for V and 2 bases for J; bases not matched to a gene: 9. Germline-derived CDR1 and CDR2 are LNHDA and SQIVND (reference sequence). The chain's CDR3 is CASSGDRDNTEAFF. The CDR3 coding sequence is TGTGCCAGCTCCGGAGACAGGGACAACACTGAAGCTTTCTTT.

The chain is built from TRBV6-5 and TRBJ1-2; TRBD1 agrees at 9 bases. With V trimmed by 1 base and J by 4 bases, 4 bases remained unmatched. The germline gives CDR1 MNHEY, CDR2 SVGAGI. The CDR3 is 15 amino acids. The CDR3 nucleotides are TGTGCCAGCAGTTACTTCGCGGGACAGGGCTATGGCTACACCTTC. Amino acids: CASSYFAGQGYGYTF.

The V and J genes are TRBV9 and TRBJ2-5; D is ambiguous. The CDR3 length is 14 residues. Germline CDR1 and CDR2: SGDLS and YYNGEE. The germline V and J ends were trimmed by 0 bases and 2 bases, with 8 bases remaining between them. The CDR3 sequence is CASSVAVAQETQYF. The CDR3 DNA is TGTGCCAGCAGCGTAGCCGTGGCTCAAGAGACCCAGTACTTC.

The V gene is TRBV19, the J gene TRBJ2-1, with 14 bases aligning to TRBD2. This CDR3 contains 17 residues. Germline loops: CDR1 LNHDA, CDR2 SQIVND (reference sequence). V shed 2 bases and J 5 bases; nucleotides not matched to a gene: 5. As DNA, the CDR3 is TGTGCCAGTAGTATAAGGGGACTAGCGGGAGACCACAATGAGCAGTTCTTC. Translating gives CASSIRGLAGDHNEQFF. Full variable domain (remainder filled in from reference TRBV19 and TRBJ2-1): DGGITQSPKYLFRKEGQNVTLSCEQNLNHDAMYWYRQDPGQGLRLIYYSQIVNDFQKGDIAEGYSVSREKKESFPLTVTSAQKNPTAFYLCASSIRGLAGDHNEQFFGPGTRLTVL.

CDR3 loop: CASDKGTGARTF. The CDR3 nucleotides read TGTGCCAGCGACAAGGGGACAGGGGCTAGGACCTTC. This rearrangement joins TRBV25-1 to TRBJ1-2, with 10 bases lining up with TRBD1. With 8 bases clipped from V and 14 bases from J, the junction kept 11 bases outside the gene matches. The germline gives CDR1 MGHDK, CDR2 SYGVNS. The CDR3 is 12 amino acids.

The CDR3 region has the DNA TGTGCCAGCACCTGGAGGGGAGGTAACATTGAGCAGTTCTTC. This codes for CASTWRGGNIEQFF. The chain links TRBV27 to TRBJ2-1, with a possible D match to TRBD2 (6 bases). The CDR3 covers 14 residues. Germline V gives CDR1 MNHEY, CDR2 SMNVEV (reference sequence). V was clipped by 7 bases and J by 9 bases, with 19 bases between them.

V gene TRBV6-1 combines with J gene TRBJ2-3; maybe TRBD2 (5 bases). Trimming took 9 bases from V and 0 from J, leaving 7 bases between them. Per germline, CDR1 MNHNS and CDR2 SASEGT. CDR3 length equals 12 residues. The CDR3 bases are TGTGCCAGTCGGACTAGCACAGATACGCAGTATTTT. Encoded protein: CASRTSTDTQYF.